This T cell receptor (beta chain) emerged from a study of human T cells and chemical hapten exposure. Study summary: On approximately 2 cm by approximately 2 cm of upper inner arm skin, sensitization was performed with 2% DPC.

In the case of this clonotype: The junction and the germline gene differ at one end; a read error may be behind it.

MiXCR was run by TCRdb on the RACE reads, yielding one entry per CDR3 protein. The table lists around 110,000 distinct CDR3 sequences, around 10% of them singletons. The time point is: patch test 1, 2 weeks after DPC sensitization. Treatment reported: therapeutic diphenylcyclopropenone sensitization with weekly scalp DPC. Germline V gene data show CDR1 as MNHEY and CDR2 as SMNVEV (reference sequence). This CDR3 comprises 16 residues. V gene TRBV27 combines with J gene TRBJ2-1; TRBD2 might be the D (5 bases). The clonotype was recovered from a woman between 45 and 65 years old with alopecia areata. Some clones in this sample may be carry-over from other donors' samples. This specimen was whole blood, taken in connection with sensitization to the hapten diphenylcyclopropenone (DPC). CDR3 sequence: CASSFGPGVPYSEQFF. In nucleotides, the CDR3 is TGTGCCAGCAGTTTCGGTCCCGGGGTCCCATACAGTGAGCAGTTCTTC.